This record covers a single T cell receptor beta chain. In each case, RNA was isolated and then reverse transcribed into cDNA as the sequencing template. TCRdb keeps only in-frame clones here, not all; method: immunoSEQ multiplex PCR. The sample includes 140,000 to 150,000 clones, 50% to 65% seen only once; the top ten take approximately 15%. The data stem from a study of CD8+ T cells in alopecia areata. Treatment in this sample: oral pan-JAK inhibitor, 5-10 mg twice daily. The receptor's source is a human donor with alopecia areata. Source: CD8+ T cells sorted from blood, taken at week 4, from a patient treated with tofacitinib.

The CDR3 loop is CAWSVGRAGTEAFF. The CDR3 region has the DNA TGTGCCTGGAGTGTGGGGCGGGCTGGGACTGAAGCTTTCTTT. The chain uses TRBV30 and TRBJ1-1; D is possibly TRBD1 (5 bases). From germline, CDR1 is GTSNPN and CDR2 SVGIG (reference sequence). The CDR3 spans 14 residues. Trimming cost V 0 bases and J 5 bases, with 13 bases left between them.